This T cell receptor beta chain was obtained from a study of T cell responses to AZD1222 COVID-19 vaccine. The protocol was immunoSEQ multiplex PCR, while the TCRdb copy is restricted to in-frame clones and leaves out a portion. Among 100,000 or so clones listed, roughly 89% were seen once. Pooling of second doses given at about 4 or about 12 weeks was done. This receptor was taken from an adult who received the AZD1222 COVID-19 vaccine. The specimen was peripheral blood, collected 28 days after the second AZD1222 dose.

The DNA for the CDR3 is TGTGCCAGCAGCTCATGGGGACTAGCGGGGGACTACGAGCAGTACTTC. It specifies CASSSWGLAGDYEQYF. V gene TRBV11-2 combines with J gene TRBJ2-7; TRBD2 matches 14 bases. The germline V gene encodes CDR1 SGHAT and CDR2 FQNNGV. The CDR3 extends over 16 amino acids. The ends lost 4 bases at V and 3 bases at J; junction bases unmatched: 5.